This TCR beta chain originates from a study of cytomegalovirus exposure and HLA in healthy donors. The donors gave bone marrow, and they were healthy. The study ran its PCR with 60 Vbeta and 13 Jbeta primers. Clones were read by immunoSEQ multiplex PCR, and TCRdb kept only the in-frame ones, dropping some. Of 95,000 to 150,000 clones listed, around 80% are singletons. CDR1 is MDHEN, CDR2 SYDVKM, per germline. CDR3 length equals 16 residues. V gave up 1 base and J gave up 3 bases; unmatched junction bases: 6. The rearrangement uses TRBV28 and TRBJ2-1, with 7 positions matching TRBD2. The specimen was PBMCs. The sequence came from a man aged 25-45 years in good health and CMV-seropositive. The CDR3 loop reads CASSLSPSGGYNEQFF. Here the CDR3 DNA reads TGTGCCAGCAGTTTATCCCCTAGCGGAGGCTACAATGAGCAGTTCTTC.